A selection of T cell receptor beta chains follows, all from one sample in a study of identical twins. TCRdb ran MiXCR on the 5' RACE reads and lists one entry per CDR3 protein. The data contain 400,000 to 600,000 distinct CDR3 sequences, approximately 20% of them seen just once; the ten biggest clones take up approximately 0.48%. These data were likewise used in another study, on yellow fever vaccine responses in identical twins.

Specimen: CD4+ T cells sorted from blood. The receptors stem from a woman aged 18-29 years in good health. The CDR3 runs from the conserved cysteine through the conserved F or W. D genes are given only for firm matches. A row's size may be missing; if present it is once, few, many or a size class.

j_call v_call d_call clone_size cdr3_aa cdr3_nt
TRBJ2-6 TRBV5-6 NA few CASSFFGSGANVLTF TGTGCCAGCAGCTTCTTTGGCTCTGGGGCCAACGTCCTGACTTTC
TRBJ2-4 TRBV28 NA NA CASSNQGVKNIQYF TGTGCCAGCAGTAACCAGGGTGTCAAAAACATTCAGTACTTC
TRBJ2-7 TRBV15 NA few CATSRAIGSSYEQYF TGTGCCACCAGCAGAGCTATCGGGAGCTCCTACGAGCAGTACTTC
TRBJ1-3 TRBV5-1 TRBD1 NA CASSPDRISNTIYF TGCGCCAGCAGCCCGGACAGGATCAGTAACACCATATATTTT
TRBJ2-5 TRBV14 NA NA CASSQTGPGETQYF TGTGCCAGCAGCCAAACAGGGCCTGGGGAGACCCAGTACTTC
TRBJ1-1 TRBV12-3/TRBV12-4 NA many CASSLGVPAEGTEAFF TGTGCCAGCAGTTTAGGGGTCCCGGCCGAAGGCACTGAAGCTTTCTTT
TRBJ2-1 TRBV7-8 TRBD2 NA CASSRGTSEHNEQFF TGTGCCAGCAGCCGCGGGACTAGCGAGCACAATGAGCAGTTCTTC
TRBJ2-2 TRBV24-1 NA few CATSGFGSGELFF TGTGCCACCAGTGGCTTCGGGTCCGGGGAGCTGTTTTTT
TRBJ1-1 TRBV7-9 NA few CASSLDRTMNTEAFF TGTGCCAGCAGCTTAGACAGGACGATGAACACTGAAGCTTTCTTT
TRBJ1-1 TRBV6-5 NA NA CASSYRTLNTEAFF TGTGCCAGCAGTTACCGGACGCTAAACACTGAAGCTTTCTTT
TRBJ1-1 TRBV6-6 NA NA CASTGRNTEAFF TGTGCCAGCACGGGGAGGAACACTGAAGCTTTCTTT
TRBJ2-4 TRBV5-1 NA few CASSDPTGAMAKNIQYF TGCGCCAGCAGCGACCCGACCGGGGCGATGGCCAAAAACATTCAGTACTTC
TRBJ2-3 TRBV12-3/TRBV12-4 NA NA CASSIDGHTQYF TGTGCCAGCAGTATTGACGGTCATACGCAGTATTTT
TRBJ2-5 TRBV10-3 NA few CASRPDGGRQETQYF TGTGCCAGCCGACCGGACGGGGGACGGCAAGAGACCCAGTACTTC
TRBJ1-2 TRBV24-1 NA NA CATSNRLRDGDYGYTF TGTGCCACCAGTAACCGACTCAGGGATGGGGACTATGGCTACACCTTC
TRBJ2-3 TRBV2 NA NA CASSEALHWGPLKRGDTQYF TGTGCCAGCAGTGAAGCGCTTCATTGGGGGCCCCTTAAAAGAGGAGATACGCAGTATTTT
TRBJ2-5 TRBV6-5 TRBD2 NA CATSPGGETQYF TGTGCCACCTCCCCCGGGGGGGAGACCCAGTACTTC
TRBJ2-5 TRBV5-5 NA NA CASSLVRLAENQETQYF TGTGCCAGCAGCTTGGTGAGGTTAGCGGAGAACCAAGAGACCCAGTACTTC
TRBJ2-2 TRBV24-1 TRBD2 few CATSGLAGSNTGELFF TGTGCCACCAGTGGACTAGCGGGATCGAACACCGGGGAGCTGTTTTTT
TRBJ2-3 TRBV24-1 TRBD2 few CATSDSTGTSGRDTQYF TGTGCCACCAGTGATTCGACCGGGACTAGCGGGAGGGATACGCAGTATTTT
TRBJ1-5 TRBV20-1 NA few CSATAGGRAPQHF TGCAGTGCTACCGCGGGCGGCCGTGCGCCCCAGCATTTT
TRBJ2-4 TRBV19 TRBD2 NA CASSIGGGSLAKNIQYF TGTGCCAGTAGTATAGGGGGGGGGTCCCTAGCCAAAAACATTCAGTACTTC
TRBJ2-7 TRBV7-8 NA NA CASSLIERYEQYF TGTGCCAGCAGCTTAATCGAGAGATACGAGCAGTACTTC
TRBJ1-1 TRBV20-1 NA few CSAPGRMGAEAFF TGCAGTGCCCCGGGACGGATGGGGGCTGAAGCTTTCTTT
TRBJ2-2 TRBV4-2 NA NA CASSQGTQQLFF TGTGCCAGCAGCCAAGGGACCCAGCAGCTGTTTTTT